This record covers a single T cell receptor (beta chain). This table comes from immunoSEQ multiplex PCR, and its TCRdb copy is limited to in-frame clones, with some not included. Of more than 90,000 clones in the sample, 75% to 90% are singletons; the top ten hold about 7.8%. These data originate in a study of control samples from healthy donors and cancer patients. V gave up 7 bases and J gave up 0 bases, with 13 bases separating them. The CDR3 totals 14 residues. CDR1 and CDR2 (germline): SQVTM, ANQGSEA. The TCR sequence derives from a man in his thirties or forties in good health. Specimen: blood. This sequence joins TRBV29-1 and TRBJ2-1; tentatively, D is TRBD1 (5 bases). CDR3 in amino acids: CSGSDTGSYNEQFF. CDR3 bases: TGCAGCGGATCGGACACTGGCTCCTACAATGAGCAGTTCTTC.